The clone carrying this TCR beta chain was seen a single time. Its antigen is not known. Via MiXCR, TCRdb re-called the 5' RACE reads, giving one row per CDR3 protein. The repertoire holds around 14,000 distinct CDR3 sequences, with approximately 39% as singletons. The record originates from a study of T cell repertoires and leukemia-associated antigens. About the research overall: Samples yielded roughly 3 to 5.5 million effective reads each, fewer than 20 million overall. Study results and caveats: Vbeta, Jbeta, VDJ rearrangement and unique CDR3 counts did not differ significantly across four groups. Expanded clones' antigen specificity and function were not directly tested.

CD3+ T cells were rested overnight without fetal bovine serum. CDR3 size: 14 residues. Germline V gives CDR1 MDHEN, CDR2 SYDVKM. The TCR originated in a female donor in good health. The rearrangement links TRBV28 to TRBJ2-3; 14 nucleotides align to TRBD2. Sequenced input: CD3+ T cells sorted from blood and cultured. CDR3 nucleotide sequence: TGTACCGGCACCTCCAGACTAGCGGGAGGGCCACCGTATTTT. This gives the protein CTGTSRLAGGPPYF.